The 20 T cell receptor beta chains listed next were all sequenced from one sample in a study of a mutant IDH1 vaccine in newly diagnosed glioma. Time point indicated: baseline, week 1 (first vaccination visit). Sample treatment: pre-vaccination baseline after standard-of-care therapy. This table comes from immunoSEQ multiplex PCR, and its TCRdb copy is limited to in-frame clones, with some not included. The data contain 70,000 or so clones, around four fifths of them seen just once; the ten biggest clones take up under 6%. The material sequenced was peripheral blood mononuclear cells (PBMCs), taken from a glioma patient treated with radiotherapy, temozolomide or both. These TCRs come from a young woman with glioma. Some clones in this sample may be carry-over from other donors' samples.

J is TRBJ2-5 and V is TRBV10-2; D remains unclear. Germline CDR1 WSHSY, CDR2 SAAADI. The CDR3 runs 12 residues. V was shortened by 8 bases and J by 5 bases, with 12 bases between the two germline ends. CDR3 sequence: CASQLAQETQYF. The CDR3 region has the DNA TGCGCCAGCCAGTTGGCGCAGGAGACCCAGTACTTC.

A single count supports this clone. This sequence joins TRBV9 and TRBJ1-6; 11 bases agree with TRBD1. The ends lost 3 bases at V and 10 bases at J; junction bases unmatched: 3. CDR3 size: 14 residues. Germline V gene sequence: CDR1 SGDLS, CDR2 YYNGEE. The CDR3 region has the DNA TGTGCCAGCAGCGAGGGGACAGGGGGATCACCCCTCCACTTT. Translation gives CASSEGTGGSPLHF.

V gene TRBV19 combines with J gene TRBJ1-2; TRBD1 is a possible D gene (5 bases). V gave up 7 bases and J gave up 8 bases, with 17 bases separating them. The germline gives CDR1 LNHDA, CDR2 SQIVND (reference sequence). The CDR3 is 13 residues long. The CDR3, as DNA: TGTGCCAGTAATTCCCTAAGGCGGGGGGGCTACACCTTC. Protein: CASNSLRRGGYTF.

V is TRBV5-6 and J is TRBJ2-6; D is ambiguous. Trimming stripped 0 bases from V and 4 bases from J, with 11 bases between. The CDR3 covers 16 residues. Germline V gene sequence: CDR1 SGHDT, CDR2 YYEEEE. Here the CDR3 reads CASSLAPGPGANVLTF. Written as DNA, the CDR3 is TGTGCCAGCAGCTTGGCCCCCGGGCCCGGGGCCAACGTCCTGACTTTC. Drawing the rest from reference TRBV5-6 and TRBJ2-6, the complete variable domain is DAGVTQSPTHLIKTRGQQVTLRCSPKSGHDTVSWYQQALGQGPQFIFQYYEEEERQRGNFPDRFSGHQFPNYSSELNVNALLLGDSALYLCASSLAPGPGANVLTFGAGSRLTVL.

The chain uses TRBV9 and TRBJ1-2, with D unresolved. Trimming pared 2 bases from V and 0 bases from J, leaving 2 bases between. Germline V gene sequence: CDR1 SGDLS, CDR2 YYNGEE. The length of the CDR3 is 12 residues. In DNA, the CDR3 is TGTGCCAGCAGCGTGACTAACTATGGCTACACCTTC. Its translation: CASSVTNYGYTF.

The chain employs TRBV6-6 and TRBJ2-7, with 8 positions matching TRBD1. The trim removed 5 bases at V and 0 bases at J, leaving 6 bases unmatched. The germline V gene encodes CDR1 MNHNY and CDR2 SVGAGI (reference sequence). The CDR3 consists of 15 residues. CDR3 DNA: TGTGCCAGCAGTCCTCGGACAGGGAGCTCCTACGAGCAGTACTTC. It specifies CASSPRTGSSYEQYF.

The V call is TRBV5-1, the J call TRBJ1-1, with a tentative D call TRBD1 (5 bases). CDR1 SGHRS and CDR2 YFSETQ come from the germline V gene. This CDR3 has 13 amino acids. The germline V and J ends were trimmed by 2 bases and 9 bases, with 14 bases remaining between them. This CDR3 is CASSFRDSSQAFF. DNA for the CDR3: TGCGCCAGCAGCTTCCGGGACTCCTCCCAAGCTTTCTTT.

The J gene is TRBJ1-5, the V gene TRBV9, with 7 bases that match TRBD1. This CDR3 region has 14 residues. After removal of 3 bases from V and 6 bases from J, the junction contained 6 bases not matched to a gene. Germline loops: CDR1 SGDLS, CDR2 YYNGEE. The CDR3 DNA reads as TGTGCCAGCAGCGAAAGGGGGCTGGCTCAGCCCCAGCATTTT. Its protein product is CASSERGLAQPQHF.

V and J are TRBV28 and TRBJ1-5; D remains unclear. The V gene's germline CDR1 is MDHEN and CDR2 SYDVKM. The CDR3 consists of 18 residues. Trimming stripped 4 bases from V and 1 base from J, with 20 bases between. CDR3 amino acids: CASSSGLRAHGSNQPQHF. CDR3 nucleotide sequence: TGTGCCAGCAGTTCAGGACTCCGGGCTCACGGGAGCAATCAGCCCCAGCATTTT.

This rearrangement joins TRBV6-5 to TRBJ1-6; D gene ambiguous. V lost 5 bases and J lost 0, with 8 bases in between. The CDR3 covers 15 residues. CDR1 and CDR2 from the germline V gene are MNHEY and SVGAGI. The CDR3 DNA follows: TGTGCCAGCAGTCGTGGGAGCTCCTATAATTCACCCCTCCACTTT. It specifies CASSRGSSYNSPLHF.

The J gene is TRBJ1-3, the V gene TRBV19, with D possibly TRBD1 on 6 matching bases. The V end was cut by 10 bases, the J end by 0 bases, with 13 bases between. There are 14 residues in the CDR3. CDR1 is LNHDA, CDR2 SQIVND, per germline (reference sequence). The CDR3 here is CATTGPFSGNTIYF. The CDR3 nucleotides read TGTGCCACCACAGGGCCCTTCTCTGGAAACACCATATATTTT. Drawing the rest from reference TRBV19 and TRBJ1-3, the complete variable domain is DGGITQSPKYLFRKEGQNVTLSCEQNLNHDAMYWYRQDPGQGLRLIYYSQIVNDFQKGDIAEGYSVSREKKESFPLTVTSAQKNPTAFYLCATTGPFSGNTIYFGEGSWLTVV.

V gene TRBV19 combines with J gene TRBJ2-2; D is possibly TRBD1 (5 bases). This CDR3 is 15 amino acids long. With 6 bases removed from V and 1 base from J, the gap between germline ends came to 12 bases. Per the germline V gene, CDR1 is LNHDA and CDR2 is SQIVND (reference sequence). This CDR3 is CASRGASLNTGELFF. The CDR3 bases are TGTGCCAGTAGAGGGGCGTCTTTGAACACCGGGGAGCTGTTTTTT.

CDR3 protein: CASSPFGSYSNQPQHF. The CDR3 DNA sequence: TGTGCCAGTAGCCCCTTCGGCAGTTATAGCAATCAGCCCCAGCATTTT. V gene TRBV19 combines with J gene TRBJ1-5; D is unclear. The CDR3 has 16 residues. V lost 6 bases, J lost 0 bases, and 15 bases lay in between. CDR1 LNHDA and CDR2 SQIVND come from the germline V gene (reference sequence).

The rearrangement uses TRBV7-2 and TRBJ1-2, with D possibly TRBD1 on 5 matching bases. Per the germline V gene, CDR1 is SGHTA and CDR2 is FQGNSA. The CDR3 spans 13 residues. Trimming cost V 5 bases and J 4 bases, with 11 bases left between them. CDR3 nucleotides: TGTGCCAGCAGCCCGACAGACCGCTATGGCTACACCTTC. Its protein product is CASSPTDRYGYTF.

The chain joins TRBV18 to TRBJ2-7; 7 bases agree with TRBD1. After removal of 6 bases from V and 5 bases from J, the junction contained 10 bases not matched to a gene. The V gene's germline CDR1 is KGHSH and CDR2 LQKENI. The CDR3 sequence is 14 residues long. CDR3 sequence reads: CASSLTGNLDEQYF. The CDR3 coding sequence is TGTGCCAGCTCGTTGACAGGGAATCTCGACGAGCAGTACTTC.

This sequence joins TRBV5-1 and TRBJ2-5, with D uncertain. The CDR3 is 15 amino acids. Germline CDR1 SGHRS, CDR2 YFSETQ. The V end lost 1 base, the J end lost 2 bases, and 12 bases lay between the germline ends. The CDR3 loop is CASSLRLAGQETQYF. In DNA form, the CDR3 reads TGCGCCAGCAGCTTGCGGCTCGCTGGACAAGAGACCCAGTACTTC.

V gene TRBV5-1 combines with J gene TRBJ2-7; the D call may be TRBD1 or TRBD2 (5 bases each). CDR3 length: 12 residues. Germline CDR1 SGHRS, CDR2 YFSETQ. Trimming took 5 bases from V and 7 from J, leaving 13 bases between them. CDR3 sequence reads: CASSREGWEQYF. In DNA form, the CDR3 reads TGCGCCAGCAGTCGTGAGGGGTGGGAGCAGTACTTC.

This clone has a single count. The chain couples TRBV19 to TRBJ1-2; 8 positions match TRBD1. With 5 bases clipped from V and 8 bases from J, the junction kept 13 bases outside the gene matches. The CDR3 length is 15 residues. Germline-derived CDR1 and CDR2 are LNHDA and SQIVND (reference sequence). This chain's CDR3 is CASSPRGTGPGGYTF. CDR3 DNA sequence: TGTGCCAGTAGTCCCCGGGGGACAGGCCCGGGAGGCTACACCTTC. Variable domain in full (rest from reference TRBV19 and TRBJ1-2): DGGITQSPKYLFRKEGQNVTLSCEQNLNHDAMYWYRQDPGQGLRLIYYSQIVNDFQKGDIAEGYSVSREKKESFPLTVTSAQKNPTAFYLCASSPRGTGPGGYTFGSGTRLTVV.

This clone was seen a handful of times. The chain has TRBV18 and TRBJ1-1; TRBD1 might be the D (5 bases). The CDR3 loop spans 15 amino acids. Trimming pared 0 bases from V and 1 base from J, leaving 9 bases between. CDR1 is KGHSH and CDR2 is LQKENI in the germline V gene. As DNA, the CDR3 is TGTGCCAGCTCACCACCAAGGGACCCGAACACTGAAGCTTTCTTT. Protein sequence: CASSPPRDPNTEAFF.

This chain links TRBV14 with TRBJ1-2; D gene unclear. Looked up from germline, CDR1 is SGHDN and CDR2 is FVKESK. V lost 1 base and J lost 2, with 5 bases in between. The CDR3 spans 13 residues. DNA for the CDR3: TGTGCCAGCAGCCAAGCAGCGAACTATGGCTACACCTTC. This codes for CASSQAANYGYTF.